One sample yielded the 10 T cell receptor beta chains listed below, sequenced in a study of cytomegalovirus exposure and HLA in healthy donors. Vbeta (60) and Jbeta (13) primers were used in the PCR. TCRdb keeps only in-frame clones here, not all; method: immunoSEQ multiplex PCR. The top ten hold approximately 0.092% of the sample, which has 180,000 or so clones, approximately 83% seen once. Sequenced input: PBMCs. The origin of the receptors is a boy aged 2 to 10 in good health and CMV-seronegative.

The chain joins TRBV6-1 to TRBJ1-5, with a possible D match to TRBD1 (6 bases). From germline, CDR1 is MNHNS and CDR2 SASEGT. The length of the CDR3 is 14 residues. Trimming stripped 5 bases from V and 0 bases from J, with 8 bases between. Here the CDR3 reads CASSTGYSNQPQHF. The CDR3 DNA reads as TGTGCCAGCAGTACAGGGTATAGCAATCAGCCCCAGCATTTT.

The CDR3 is CASSSVGAGNTEAFF. CDR3 DNA sequence: TGTGCCAGCAGCTCCGTGGGGGCCGGGAACACTGAAGCTTTCTTT. The J gene is TRBJ1-1, the V gene TRBV13, with D maybe TRBD1 (6 bases). Germline-derived CDR1 and CDR2 are PRHDT and FYEKMQ (reference sequence). The CDR3 sequence is 15 residues long. V was clipped by 4 bases and J by 1 base, with 13 bases between them.

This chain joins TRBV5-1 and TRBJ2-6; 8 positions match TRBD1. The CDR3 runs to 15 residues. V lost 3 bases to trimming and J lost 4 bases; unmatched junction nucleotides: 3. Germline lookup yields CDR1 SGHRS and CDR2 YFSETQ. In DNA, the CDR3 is TGCGCCAGCAGCTCCCAGGGGGCAGGGGCCAACGTCCTGACTTTC. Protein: CASSSQGAGANVLTF.

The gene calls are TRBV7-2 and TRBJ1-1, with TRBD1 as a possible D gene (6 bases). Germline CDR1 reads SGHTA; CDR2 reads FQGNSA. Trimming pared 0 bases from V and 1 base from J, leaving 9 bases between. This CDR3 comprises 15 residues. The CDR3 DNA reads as TGTGCCAGCAGCTTAGCGATGGACAGGAACACTGAAGCTTTCTTT. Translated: CASSLAMDRNTEAFF.

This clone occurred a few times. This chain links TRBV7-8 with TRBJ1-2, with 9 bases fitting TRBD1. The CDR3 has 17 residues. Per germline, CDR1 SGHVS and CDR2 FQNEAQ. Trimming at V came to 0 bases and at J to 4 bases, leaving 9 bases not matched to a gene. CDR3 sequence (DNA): TGTGCCAGCAGCTTAGCGCCGAGACAGGGGGAGAGCTATGGCTACACCTTC. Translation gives CASSLAPRQGESYGYTF.

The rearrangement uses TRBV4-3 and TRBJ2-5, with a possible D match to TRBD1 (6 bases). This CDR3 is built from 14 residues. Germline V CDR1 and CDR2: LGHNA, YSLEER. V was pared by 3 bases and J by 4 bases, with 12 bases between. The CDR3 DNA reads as TGCGCCAGCAGCCAGCGGGTAGGGGGAGAGACCCAGTACTTC. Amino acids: CASSQRVGGETQYF.

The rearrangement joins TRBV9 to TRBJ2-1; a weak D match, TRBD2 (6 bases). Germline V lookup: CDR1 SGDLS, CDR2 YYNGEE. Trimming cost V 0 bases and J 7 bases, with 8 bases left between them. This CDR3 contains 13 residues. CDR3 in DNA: TGTGCCAGCAGCGTAGGGGAGGTGAATGAGCAGTTCTTC. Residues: CASSVGEVNEQFF.

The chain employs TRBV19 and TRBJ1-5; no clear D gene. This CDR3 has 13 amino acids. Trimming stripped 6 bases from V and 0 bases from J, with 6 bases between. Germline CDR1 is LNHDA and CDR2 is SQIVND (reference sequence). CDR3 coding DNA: TGTGCCAGTAGACAATATAGCAATCAGCCCCAGCATTTT. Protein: CASRQYSNQPQHF.

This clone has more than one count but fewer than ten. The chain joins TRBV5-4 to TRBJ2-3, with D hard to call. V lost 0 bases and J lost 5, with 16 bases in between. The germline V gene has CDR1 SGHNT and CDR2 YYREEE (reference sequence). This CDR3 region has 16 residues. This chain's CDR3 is CASSLAPDPALDTQYF. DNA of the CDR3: TGTGCCAGCAGCTTGGCTCCAGACCCAGCGCTAGATACGCAGTATTTT.

In DNA form, the CDR3 reads TGTGCCAGCAGCCCGGGACTAGCGGGGGGGGTGGATACGCAGTATTTT. Its protein is CASSPGLAGGVDTQYF. This chain joins TRBV7-2 and TRBJ2-3, with TRBD2 matching 16 bases. The CDR3 contains 16 residues. Germline CDR1 reads SGHTA; CDR2 reads FQGNSA. The J segment lost 6 bases and the V segment lost 5 bases, leaving 5 bases of the junction unmatched.